This T cell receptor beta chain was recovered during a study of Ad26.COV2.S vaccination and SARS-CoV-2 variants. Study-wide background: In the study, Ad26.COV2.S was injected intramuscularly once, or twice 56 days apart.

Generated by immunoSEQ multiplex PCR, the TCRdb table keeps only in-frame clones and is missing some. The sample records about 400,000 clones, 83% being singletons. Treatment noted: some 20 received Ad26.COV2.S at low or high dose, single or two shots; about 5 received placebo; per-sample allocation not given. On day 63 after the first injection, vaccine and placebo recipients gave samples. This TCR derives from a person aged 18-60 years who received the Ad26.COV2.S COVID-19 vaccine or a placebo. Sequences were derived from peripheral blood, sampled in a trial of Ad26.COV2.S vaccine versus placebo.

The CDR3 coding sequence is TGTGCCAGCAGCCCTCCGGATCAAGAGACCCAGTACTTC. It specifies CASSPPDQETQYF. The chain couples TRBV7-3 to TRBJ2-5, with D hard to call. Germline V CDR1 and CDR2: SGHTA, FQGTGA. The V and J ends lost 5 bases and 2 bases respectively, with 9 bases between them. The CDR3 is 13 amino acids.